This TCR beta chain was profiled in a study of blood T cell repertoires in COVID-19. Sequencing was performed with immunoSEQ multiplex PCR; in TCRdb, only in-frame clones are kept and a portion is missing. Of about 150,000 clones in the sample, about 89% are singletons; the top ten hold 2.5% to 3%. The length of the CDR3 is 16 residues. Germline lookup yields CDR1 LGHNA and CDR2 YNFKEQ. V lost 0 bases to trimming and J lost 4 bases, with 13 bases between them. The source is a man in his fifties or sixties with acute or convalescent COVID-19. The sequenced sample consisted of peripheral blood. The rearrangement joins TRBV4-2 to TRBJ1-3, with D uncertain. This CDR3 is CASSQEWVTYGNTIYF. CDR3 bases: TGTGCCAGCAGCCAAGAATGGGTGACATACGGAAACACCATATATTTT.